This paragraph covers one TCR beta chain sequence. Its cognate antigen is unknown. Primers: 60 V beta forward and 13 J beta reverse. Data came from immunoSEQ multiplex PCR; TCRdb stores just in-frame clones and leaves some out. The table records around 90,000 clones, about 81% of them present only once. This record comes from a study of glioma-infiltrating T cells after dendritic cell vaccination. Study-level background: Autologous tumor lysate was loaded overnight onto monocyte-derived dendritic cells grown 7 to 8 days with IL-4 and GM-CSF.

CDR3 length: 15 residues. Germline CDR1 and CDR2: MNHEY and SVGAGI. Between the trimmed V and J ends, which lost 0 bases and 4 bases, there was a span of 11 bases. General observations from the study: TCR clonality showed no direct relationship with survival. Patients with more pretreatment TILs had longer time to progression and survival.

Described time point: after dendritic cell vaccination, including at tumor progression/relapse. This chain links TRBV6-5 with TRBJ2-3; D is uncertain. The TCR originated in a human donor with glioblastoma. This sample comprised blood, obtained after dendritic cell vaccination. CDR3 residues: CASSYSYSLSDTQYF. CDR3 DNA sequence: TGTGCCAGCAGTTACTCGTATTCTCTTTCAGATACGCAGTATTTT.